This paragraph covers one T cell receptor (beta chain) sequence. Germline-derived CDR1 and CDR2 are SGHRS and YFSETQ. CDR3 length equals 14 residues. V gave up 4 bases and J gave up 3 bases, with 13 bases separating them. This sample is part of a study of OX40 agonist ivuxolimab in advanced cancers. At the level of the study: Ivuxolimab, an antibody acting as an agonist of OX40 (CD134), was used to treat patients. Patients were dosed intravenously with ivuxolimab at 0.01 to 10 mg/kg every 2 weeks.

TCRdb's table, derived via immunoSEQ multiplex PCR, lists solely in-frame clones and lacks some. Altogether about 130,000 clones are present, 80% to 95% being singletons, with the ten largest covering 0.7% to 0.9%. This TCR derives from an adult with an advanced solid tumor such as melanoma, head and neck, liver or kidney cancer. The material was CD4+ or CD8+ T cells sorted from blood, obtained in a trial of the OX40 agonist ivuxolimab. This rearrangement joins TRBV5-1 to TRBJ2-5; perhaps TRBD1 as D (6 bases). CDR3 in DNA: TGCGCCAGCAGCCCGGGGACACTAAAAGAGACCCAGTACTTC. It yields the protein CASSPGTLKETQYF.